The T cell receptor beta chain described here comes from a study of cytomegalovirus exposure and HLA in healthy donors. Study results and limitations: Per published accounts, TCR beta sequences correctly predicted the HLA-A and HLA-B alleles of most subjects. Segments of the TCR beta V type were, in most cases, productive about 90% or about 30% of the time in an earlier analysis. Later analysis identified a missense DCLRE1C variant that was linked to TCR beta V- and J-gene trimming. Indistinguishability led to the exclusion of some V segments, TRBV6-2 and TRBV6-3 included.

PCR involved 60 Vbeta and 13 Jbeta primers. Clones were sequenced by immunoSEQ multiplex PCR, and TCRdb holds only the in-frame ones, with some missing. The table for this sample gives 90,000 to 120,000 clones. CDR3 length: 13 residues. From germline, CDR1 is LGHNA and CDR2 YNFKEQ. V lost 1 base and J 2 bases, leaving 6 bases between the germline ends. For this clone: As yet, its antigen is unknown.

The source of this sequence is a man aged 50 or older in good health and CMV-seronegative. The J gene is TRBJ2-7, the V gene TRBV4-2; the D gene is possibly TRBD2 (5 bases). The sequenced sample consisted of PBMCs. The CDR3 region is CASSQGRTYEQYF. CDR3 coding DNA: TGTGCCAGCAGCCAAGGGAGGACCTACGAGCAGTACTTC.